This entry concerns a single TCR beta chain. What it binds is not known. The CDR3 totals 15 residues. This entry is derived from a study of cytomegalovirus exposure and HLA in healthy donors. Study-level results: Associated with cytomegalovirus, according to the listing, were approximately 160 TCR beta chains.

These donors, healthy bone marrow donors, were studied. Both 60 Vbeta primers and 13 Jbeta primers went into the PCR. Here immunoSEQ multiplex PCR was the method, and the copy in TCRdb shows in-frame clones only, minus some. The sample consists of roughly 90,000 clones, approximately 69% of them appearing once. Sequenced input: PBMCs. V and J are TRBV21-1 and TRBJ2-7; the DNA was not compared with TRBD2, the D call given in the table. TRBV21-1 is designated a pseudogene. The clonotype originates from a man aged 25 to 45 in good health and CMV-seropositive. CDR3 DNA: TGTGCCAGCAGCGGGGTGGGGGGGCTATCCTACGAGCAGTACTTC. Protein sequence: CASSGVGGLSYEQYF.